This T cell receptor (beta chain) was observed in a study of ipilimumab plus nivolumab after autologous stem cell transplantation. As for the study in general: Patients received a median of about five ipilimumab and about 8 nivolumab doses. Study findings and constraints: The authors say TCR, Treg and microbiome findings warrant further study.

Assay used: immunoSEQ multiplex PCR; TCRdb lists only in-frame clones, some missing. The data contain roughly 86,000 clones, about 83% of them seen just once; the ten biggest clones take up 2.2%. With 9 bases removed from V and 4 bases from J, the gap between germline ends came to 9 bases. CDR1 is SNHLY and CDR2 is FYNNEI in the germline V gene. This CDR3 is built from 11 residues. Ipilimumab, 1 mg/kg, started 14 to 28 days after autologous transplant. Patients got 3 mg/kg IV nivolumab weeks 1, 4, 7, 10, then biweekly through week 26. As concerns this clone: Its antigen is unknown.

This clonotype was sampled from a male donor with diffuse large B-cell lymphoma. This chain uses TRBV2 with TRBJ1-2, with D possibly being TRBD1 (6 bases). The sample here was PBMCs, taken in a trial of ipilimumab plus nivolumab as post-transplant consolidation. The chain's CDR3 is CASGQLYGYTF. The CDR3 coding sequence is TGTGCCAGTGGACAGCTCTATGGCTACACCTTC.